Below are 3 T cell receptor beta chains sequenced from a single sample in a study of CD8 T cells in Susac syndrome (dated by TCRdb to 2018 to 2020). The library was produced with the immunoSEQ multiplex PCR assay. RNA was extracted with the RNeasy kit and about 0.5 to 1 ug was reverse transcribed using random hexamers. TCRdb cleaned the public reads at Q25 with fastp, built clones with MiXCR and kept in-frame beta chains. Identical CDR3 proteins give one entry, which carries the most common genes and DNA. The sample includes over 100,000 distinct CDR3 sequences, with roughly 95% observed a single time. The top ten clonotypes cover around 0.1% of the sample. The material sequenced was CD4+ T cells from PBMCs. The receptors were sampled from a human donor in good health.

This rearrangement joins TRBV12-3 or TRBV12-4 to TRBJ1-1; a possible D gene is TRBD1 (5 bases). V was cut by 4 bases and J by 0 bases, with 12 bases left in between. This CDR3 is 15 amino acids long. The DNA of the CDR3 is TGTGCCAGCAGTTCCAGGGTCCCATTGAACACTGAAGCTTTCTTT. This codes for CASSSRVPLNTEAFF.

The rearrangement uses TRBV20-1 and TRBJ1-2; D is uncertain. This CDR3 region has 11 residues. Per the germline V gene, CDR1 is DFQATT and CDR2 is SNEGSKA (reference sequence). DNA of the CDR3: TGCAGGGGTGGTGGTTCGGGTGGCTACACCTTC. Translated: CRGGGSGGYTF.

V is TRBV20-1 and J is TRBJ2-7, with 10 nucleotides matching TRBD1. Germline V gene lookup returns CDR1 DFQATT and CDR2 SNEGSKA (reference sequence). This CDR3 spans 13 amino acids. With 6 bases clipped from V and 5 bases from J, the junction kept 7 bases outside the gene matches. The CDR3 spells CSADRGFGDEQYF. The CDR3 DNA reads TGCAGTGCGGACAGGGGGTTCGGCGACGAGCAGTACTTC.